This T cell receptor (beta chain) was retrieved from a study of cytomegalovirus exposure and HLA in healthy donors (dated by TCRdb to about 2017). Study-level background: According to an earlier analysis of 587 of the donors, about 179 million T cells yielded over 90 million unique TCR beta sequences and approximately 300 Gb of sequence data. About 300 gigabases of sequencing data and some 85 million unique TCR sequences were included in an early release covering about 600 HLA-typed donors. Of the 300 to 500 genotyped donors, approximately 81% were placed in the genetic ancestry cluster associated with self-reported Caucasian donors. The study aimed to test whether cataloging public T cell receptors could reveal signatures of past pathogen exposure. The study used immunosequencing to profile the T cell repertoires of 600 to 850 subjects and linked those repertoires to cytomegalovirus serostatus. Besides the first cohort of 500 to 700 subjects, a separate validation cohort made up of some 110 different subjects was used. To predict cytomegalovirus infection status, the study brought together high-throughput TCR immunosequencing, statistical association of individual TCRs with disease status, and machine learning. To study patterns of TCR occurrence, a later analysis re-analyzed previously published TCR beta repertoires from several hundred donors and added high-resolution HLA genotyping. In the later analysis, no new phenotypic data were used to find candidate immune exposures; instead, reliance was placed on TCR beta sequences and their occurrence across donors. An earlier analysis of 587 of the donors used high-throughput TCR beta sequencing to judge whether each TCR beta V gene segment behaved as functional or pseudogenic. Donor age, sex, ethnicity and CMV serostatus were collected together with the repertoire data. Genome-wide SNP genotypes for about 60% of the roughly 700 donors were used in a later genetic analysis, which treated that subset as a discovery cohort. All discovery cohort repertoires had been generated using a single sequencing platform. Both class I and class II loci were covered by HLA typing, at four-digit resolution. Typing coverage varied by locus: 629-630 donors for A, B, C, DRB1 and DQB1; under 550 for DQA1; over 600 for DPA1; 450 to 480 for DPB1. Five DR-DQ haplotypes were treated as single units for association and clustering because of strong linkage in the cohort. On average, 235,054 unique TCR beta nucleotide sequences were sequenced per donor among roughly 430 genotyped donors of the cohort, with 15% to 20% of those sequences being non-productive. General study outcomes and caveats: Only TCR beta chains were sequenced in this cohort, and the absence of alpha or paired-chain data limited detectable features. A later analysis found that HLA-associated TCR beta chains were more clonally expanded and had lower generation probabilities than equally common non-associated chains. A cluster of highly shared sequence variants was judged likely to represent a technical artifact of the sequencing pipeline. The 87-base-pair reads could not distinguish some IMGT-functional V segments, including TRBV6-2 and TRBV6-3, so those segments were excluded. A total of 150 to 200 TCR beta chains were listed by the study as associated with cytomegalovirus. Most TCR sequences were seen in very few donors, while some public TCRs were found in many individuals. A further reported finding was that TCR beta sequences accurately predicted the HLA-A and HLA-B alleles for most subjects in the first cohort. At a false discovery rate of 0.05, a later analysis linked some 17,000 TCR beta sequences to specific HLA alleles. The classifier was reported to diagnose cytomegalovirus status with high specificity and sensitivity in both the original cohort and the validation cohort. Broadly in line with IMGT annotations, most TCR beta V segments showed up in productive rearrangements about 87% or about 30% of the time in an earlier analysis of 450 to 750 of the donors. Strong co-occurrence of HLA alleles, especially DR and DQ, made assigning TCR associations to individual alleles difficult. CMV serostatus was the only immune exposure information available for the cohort. Compared with the 666-donor mean, donors in an Asian-associated ancestry cluster had fewer N-insertions in productive TCRs, according to a later genetic analysis. Because HLA typing was unavailable for some donors at each locus, only the typed subset was used in association tests. In a later analysis, TCR association rates were found to vary across HLA loci, with the most associated TCRs seen for DRB1 alleles and the fewest for HLA-C alleles. Sequencing depth was assumed to be roughly uniform across donors in the presence/absence analyses, though that assumption may not hold. It was suggested by the authors that the approach could potentially be generalized to other disease states and immunological phenotypes. V-gene and J-gene trimming of TCR beta chains was associated with a missense DCLRE1C variant in a later genetic analysis, and the association was replicated in an independent cohort. The earlier analysis of approximately 560 of the donors excluded roughly 17 rarely observed V segments, including chromosome 9 orphons, because counts were too low. In a later analysis, most CMV-associated TCR beta chains were found to appear HLA-restricted, with HLA associations seemingly driven largely by CMV exposure. In a later analysis, several top co-occurrence clusters were reported to appear linked to parvovirus B19, influenza, CMV and Epstein-Barr virus. A few of the identified cytomegalovirus-associated TCR beta chains were confirmed in vitro to be specific for cytomegalovirus antigens. Correlated functional status among segregating V segments might reflect linkage disequilibrium, but an unknown experimental factor could not be ruled out.

The library was generated by the immunoSEQ multiplex PCR assay. A mixture of 60 forward primers for TCR Vbeta segments and 13 reverse primers for TCR Jbeta segments was used in the multiplex PCR. Amplification of the CDR3 region of rearranged TCR beta genes was performed with a multiplex PCR assay on genomic DNA. Amplified TCR beta libraries were sequenced as 87-base-pair reads on the Illumina HiSeq System. Per the original workflow: A later analysis tallied 75 million to 95 million unique TCR beta chains across the 550 to 850 repertoires, and about 10 million of those chains were shared by two or more donors. Raw reads were error-corrected and collapsed into unique sequences with a nearest-neighbor algorithm that merged closely related sequences to remove PCR and sequencing errors. To assign V, D and J gene segments, CDR3 sequences were aligned to IMGT reference sequences. For a sequence to be retained, a match of at least six nucleotides was required to both a V gene segment and a J gene segment. Rearrangements were classified as productive when the CDR3 lacked stop codons and remained in frame with V and J, and all other rearrangements were classified as non-productive. Following IMGT convention, CDR3 was defined as the stretch from the second conserved V-encoded cysteine up to the conserved J-encoded phenylalanine. The earlier analysis of 587 of the donors excluded sequences that lacked an unambiguous match to a single V gene segment. In an earlier analysis of some 590 of the donors, V segments were called functional above 56.7% productive rearrangements and were called segregating when the between-donor standard deviation exceeded 5%. A statistical classification framework was built to diagnose cytomegalovirus status from the catalog of TCR beta chain sequences. In a later analysis, V and J genes were assigned by comparing TCR nucleotide sequences against IMGT/GENE-DB human TR gene sequences. Using the TCRdist pipeline, a later analysis assigned CDR3 sequences along with most-parsimonious VDJ recombination scenarios. In a later analysis, every TCR beta chain was defined by the combination of its CDR3 amino acid sequence and its V-gene family, and reads without a unique V-gene family were dropped. In a later analysis, approximately 590 highly shared, low-generation-probability nucleotide sequences were removed to address suspected cross-contamination and a sequencing artifact. In a later analysis, a clonal expansion index for each public chain was calculated from normalized within-repertoire ranks of inferred template counts. In a later analysis, generation probabilities were computed using a VDJ recombination model fitted to out-of-frame rearrangements, and the results were checked against IGoR. Hypergeometric tests were used in a later analysis to score TCR-TCR, TCR-HLA and TCR-CMV co-occurrence, with a repertoire-size bias correction applied to the TCR pairs. To estimate false discovery rates, a later analysis permuted the HLA or CMV assignments 20 times. In a later analysis, co-occurring TCRs were grouped using DBSCAN, and TCRdist sequence similarity was added for clustering within HLA-allele-positive subsets. Co-occurrence clustering excluded repertoires with fewer than 30,000 or more than 120,000 public chains, plus five with anomalous nucleotide sharing. The table was pulled from immuneACCESS by TCRdb, which kept in-frame rearrangements only. Such tables lose some clones; where checked, under half of the loss comes from unresolved V genes, and the rest has no known cause. V, J and clone size are those of that table, while D and trimming were read from the DNA. The sample table records 75,000 to 95,000 clones; roughly 63% of these occur just once. Around 2.5% of the sample rests with the top ten.

With regard to this clone: Its recognized antigen is unknown. No base-level quality is on record; no much larger clone is a single base apart.

Taken from the germline V gene, the CDR1 and CDR2 loops are KGHSH and LQKENI. From V the trimming removes 4 bases and from J it removes 6 bases, while the gene matches leave 6 bases of the junction unaccounted for. The CDR3, from cysteine to phenylalanine, totals 14 residues. CDR3 DNA is the only sequence kept; it has 42 bases, read in frame from the first base. The cohort comprised around 700 healthy bone marrow donors. Cohort members were all nominally healthy when sampled, although unrecorded immune exposures were likely present. The donor was CMV seronegative and belonged to the group of 352 seronegative cohort members. Each donor provided a peripheral blood sample, and peripheral blood mononuclear cells were used for TCR beta sequencing. The Qiagen DNeasy Blood Extraction Kit was used to extract genomic DNA from the blood cell samples.

The sequence derives from a man aged 50 or older in good health and CMV-seronegative. The V and J segments used are TRBV18 and TRBJ2-4; 7 bases in between match TRBD1. Source material: PBMCs. The CDR3 corresponds to CASSQLDRINIQYF. The nucleotide sequence is given as TGTGCCAGCTCACAACTGGACAGGATAAACATTCAGTACTTC.